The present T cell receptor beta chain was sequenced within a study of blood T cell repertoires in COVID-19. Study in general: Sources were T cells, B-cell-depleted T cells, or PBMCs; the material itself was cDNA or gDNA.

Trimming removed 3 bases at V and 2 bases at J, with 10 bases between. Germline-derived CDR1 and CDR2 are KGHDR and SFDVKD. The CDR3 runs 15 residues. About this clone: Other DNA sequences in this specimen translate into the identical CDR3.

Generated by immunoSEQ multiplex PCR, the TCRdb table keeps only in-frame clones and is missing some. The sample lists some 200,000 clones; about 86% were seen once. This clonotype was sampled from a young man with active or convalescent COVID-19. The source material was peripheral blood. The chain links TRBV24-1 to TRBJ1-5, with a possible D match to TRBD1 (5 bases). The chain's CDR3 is CATSDGPGGNQPQHF. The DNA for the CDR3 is TGTGCCACCAGTGATGGCCCGGGGGGCAATCAGCCCCAGCATTTT.